The 21 T cell receptor beta chains reported below all come from one sample, sequenced in a study of blood T cell repertoires in COVID-19 (dated by TCRdb to about 2020). To prepare the library, the immunoSEQ multiplex PCR assay was applied. The source is immuneACCESS, and TCRdb retained only in-frame sequences with V and J called. Part of the clones is not carried over; for the studies checked, unresolved V genes explain less than half of this, and the remainder is unexplained. A total of about 230,000 clones appear in this sample, around 84% of them only once. The top ten clonotypes cover around 0.89% of the sample. The sequenced material came from peripheral blood. The origin of the receptors is a man aged 35-49 years with acute or convalescent COVID-19.

The DNA for the CDR3 is TGTGCCAGCAGTTACCGGCGGGGTTTTCAGCCCCAGCATTTT. It specifies CASSYRRGFQPQHF. The chain is built from TRBV6-2 or TRBV6-3 and TRBJ1-5; D call uncertain. Trimming took 2 bases from V and 6 from J, leaving 11 bases between them. CDR1 is MNHEY and CDR2 is SVGEGT in the germline V gene. The length of the CDR3 is 14 residues.

The CDR3 DNA follows: TGTGCCAGCAGCTTCGAAGGGGATAACACTGAAGCTTTCTTT. Amino acid sequence: CASSFEGDNTEAFF. The chain links TRBV9 to TRBJ1-1, with D possibly matching TRBD1 (5 bases). Germline V gene sequence: CDR1 SGDLS, CDR2 YYNGEE. CDR3 size: 14 residues. Trimming took 4 bases from V and 2 from J, leaving 12 bases between them.

This chain links TRBV6-1 with TRBJ2-7, with a tentative D call TRBD1 (6 bases). Trimming shortened V by 2 bases and J by 2 bases, and 19 bases separated the two germline ends. CDR3 length: 17 amino acids. Looked up from germline, CDR1 is MNHNS and CDR2 is SASEGT. For the CDR3, the DNA is TGTGCCAGCAGTGAATGGTTTGTTCGCGGACAGACCTACGAGCAGTACTTC. Translated, it gives CASSEWFVRGQTYEQYF.

For the CDR3, the DNA is TGTGCCAGCACCTGGGGGGCGGGGGGCACAGATACGCAGTATTTT. Translating gives CASTWGAGGTDTQYF. The V and J genes are TRBV5-4 and TRBJ2-3; possible D gene TRBD2, 7 bases. The germline V gene encodes CDR1 SGHNT and CDR2 YYREEE (reference sequence). This CDR3 region has 15 residues. Deletions cut 6 bases from V and 1 base from J, with 15 bases between.

The V gene is TRBV19, the J gene TRBJ1-2, with 8 bases aligning to TRBD1. Germline V gene lookup returns CDR1 LNHDA and CDR2 SQIVND (reference sequence). This CDR3 comprises 15 residues. The trim removed 6 bases at V and 4 bases at J, leaving 10 bases unmatched. For the CDR3, the DNA is TGTGCCAGTAGATTAGACGGACAGGGCGCCTATGGCTACACCTTC. Translated: CASRLDGQGAYGYTF.

The chain carries TRBV30 and TRBJ1-1; 8 bases are shared with TRBD1. CDR1 is GTSNPN and CDR2 is SVGIG in the germline V gene (reference sequence). The ends lost 5 bases at V and 14 bases at J; junction bases unmatched: 13. The CDR3 spans 12 residues. This CDR3 is CAWDLGQGARFF. CDR3 nucleotides: TGTGCCTGGGACCTGGGGCAGGGGGCAAGATTCTTT.

The V call is TRBV30, the J call TRBJ1-2; 8 bases line up with TRBD1. Germline CDR1 reads GTSNPN; CDR2 reads SVGIG (reference sequence). J was trimmed by 5 bases and V by 8 bases; bases with no gene match: 13. The CDR3 is made up of 14 amino acids. CDR3: CATQGGGPMYGYTF. CDR3 nucleotides: TGTGCCACACAGGGGGGGGGCCCAATGTATGGCTACACCTTC.

This chain links TRBV3-1 (or the pseudogene TRBV3-2) with TRBJ1-6; a possible D gene is TRBD1 (5 bases). The CDR3 is made up of 16 amino acids. Between the trimmed V and J ends, which lost 4 bases and 10 bases, there was a span of 20 bases. Germline V gene data show CDR1 as LGHDT and CDR2 as YNNKEL (reference sequence). The CDR3 bases are TGTGCCAGCAGCCGGCACAGGTGGGATACGGAATCACCCCTCCACTTT. It specifies CASSRHRWDTESPLHF.

V gene TRBV7-2 combines with J gene TRBJ1-1; D ambiguous. Germline V lookup: CDR1 SGHTA, CDR2 FQGNSA. CDR3 length: 14 residues. Trimming stripped 0 bases from V and 4 bases from J, with 9 bases between. The CDR3 sequence: CASSLAGSGTEAFF. The CDR3 DNA sequence: TGTGCCAGCAGCTTAGCTGGGAGCGGCACTGAAGCTTTCTTT.

The chain employs TRBV27 and TRBJ2-5; perhaps TRBD1 as D (8 bases). Germline loops: CDR1 MNHEY, CDR2 SMNVEV (reference sequence). Trimming removed 2 bases at V and 4 bases at J, with 14 bases between. CDR3 length equals 15 residues. The CDR3 bases are TGTGCCAGCAGTTTACGGACAGGGAGGGCAGAGACCCAGTACTTC. Its protein product is CASSLRTGRAETQYF.

This chain connects TRBV2 to TRBJ1-2; D is unclear. The germline gives CDR1 SNHLY, CDR2 FYNNEI. This CDR3 contains 13 residues. Trimming removed 3 bases at V and 6 bases at J, with 11 bases between. CDR3 sequence reads: CASSERREDGYTF. The CDR3, as DNA: TGTGCCAGCAGTGAGAGGAGGGAGGATGGCTACACCTTC. The complete variable domain, with remaining parts taken from reference TRBV2 and TRBJ1-2, reads EPEVTQTPSHQVTQMGQEVILRCVPISNHLYFYWYRQILGQKVEFLVSFYNNEISEKSEIFDDQFSVERPDGSNFTLKIRSTKLEDSAMYFCASSERREDGYTFGSGTRLTVV.

The V and J genes are TRBV4-3 and TRBJ2-7, with D perhaps TRBD2 (6 bases). The CDR3 is made up of 16 amino acids. The ends were cut back, 0 bases at V and 1 base at J, with 13 bases in the middle. CDR1 is LGHNA, CDR2 YSLEER, per germline. The DNA for the CDR3 is TGCGCCAGCAGCCAAGATTTGGGACTTACGTCCTACGAGCAGTACTTC. Translating it yields CASSQDLGLTSYEQYF.

The chain is built from TRBV2 and TRBJ1-6; D remains ambiguous. Trimming left V 5 bases short and J 0 bases short, with 11 bases between. Germline-derived CDR1 and CDR2 are SNHLY and FYNNEI. This CDR3 has 16 residues. Here the CDR3 DNA reads TGTGCCAGCAGTTCGAGGCCGAGCTCCTATAATTCACCCCTCCACTTT. It yields the protein CASSSRPSSYNSPLHF.

V usage is TRBV5-1 and J usage is TRBJ2-3; D is possibly TRBD1 (6 bases). The CDR3 is made up of 15 amino acids. V lost 0 bases and J lost 1, with 9 bases in between. CDR1 and CDR2 (germline): SGHRS, YFSETQ. The CDR3 protein is CASSLDAGGTDTQYF. In nucleotides, the CDR3 is TGCGCCAGCAGCTTGGATGCAGGGGGCACAGATACGCAGTATTTT. Supplemented by reference TRBV5-1 and TRBJ2-3, the full variable domain reads KAGVTQTPRYLIKTRGQQVTLSCSPISGHRSVSWYQQTPGQGLQFLFEYFSETQRNKGNFPGRFSGRQFSNSRSEMNVSTLELGDSALYLCASSLDAGGTDTQYFGPGTRLTVL.

The chain couples TRBV19 to TRBJ2-3, with 7 bases matching TRBD1. There are 11 residues in the CDR3. Germline loops: CDR1 LNHDA, CDR2 SQIVND (reference sequence). V shed 7 bases and J 6 bases; nucleotides not matched to a gene: 1. This CDR3 reads CASKGADTQYF. The CDR3 DNA is TGTGCCAGTAAGGGGGCGGATACGCAGTATTTT. Supplemented by reference TRBV19 and TRBJ2-3, the full variable domain reads DGGITQSPKYLFRKEGQNVTLSCEQNLNHDAMYWYRQDPGQGLRLIYYSQIVNDFQKGDIAEGYSVSREKKESFPLTVTSAQKNPTAFYLCASKGADTQYFGPGTRLTVL.

The chain has TRBV6-5 and TRBJ1-5; 8 bases agree with TRBD1. Germline V gene lookup returns CDR1 MNHEY and CDR2 SVGAGI. This CDR3 is built from 14 residues. The ends lost 8 bases at V and 2 bases at J; junction bases unmatched: 5. The CDR3: CASCSRGRNQPQHF. Written as DNA, the CDR3 is TGTGCCAGCTGCTCCAGGGGGCGCAATCAGCCCCAGCATTTT.

The rearrangement uses TRBV7-9 and TRBJ2-1, with TRBD2 as a possible D gene (7 bases). Germline V lookup: CDR1 SEHNR, CDR2 FQNEAQ (reference sequence). This CDR3 is built from 13 residues. V was pared by 4 bases and J by 8 bases, with 12 bases between. The CDR3 DNA reads TGTGCCAGCAGCTGGGGGGCGGGGGATGAGCAGTTCTTC. Its translation: CASSWGAGDEQFF.

This clone was observed a handful of times. This chain joins TRBV12-3 or TRBV12-4 and TRBJ1-5; 7 positions agree with TRBD1. The V and J ends lost 7 bases and 3 bases, in that order; junction bases with no gene match: 3. The CDR3 runs to 13 residues. The CDR3 DNA reads TGTGCCAGCACGGGACAGACCAATCAGCCCCAGCATTTT. Protein sequence: CASTGQTNQPQHF.

This chain uses TRBV12-3 or TRBV12-4 with TRBJ1-3; no reliable D call. V dropped 6 bases and J dropped 1 base, with 7 bases sitting between them. CDR3 length: 13 residues. CDR3 in amino acids: CASRTNSGNTIYF. Here the CDR3 DNA reads TGTGCCAGCAGGACTAATTCTGGAAACACCATATATTTT.

The chain carries TRBV29-1 and TRBJ1-1; no definite D call. Germline assignment: CDR1 SQVTM and CDR2 ANQGSEA. This CDR3 spans 14 amino acids. The V end was cut by 4 bases, the J end by 4 bases, with 16 bases between. The CDR3 spells CSVGVGGLATEAFF. The CDR3 DNA sequence: TGCAGCGTTGGGGTTGGAGGCCTGGCCACTGAAGCTTTCTTT.

This chain joins TRBV11-2 and TRBJ2-7; unclear D gene. This CDR3 comprises 13 residues. The ends were cut back, 4 bases at V and 6 bases at J, with 13 bases in the middle. Germline CDR1 and CDR2: SGHAT and FQNNGV. CDR3 DNA: TGTGCCAGCAGCTCCCGTACGGTCCCCGAGCAGTACTTC. Amino acid sequence: CASSSRTVPEQYF. Full variable domain (remainder filled in from reference TRBV11-2 and TRBJ2-7): EAGVAQSPRYKIIEKRQSVAFWCNPISGHATLYWYQQILGQGPKLLIQFQNNGVVDDSQLPKDRFSAERLKGVDSTLKIQPAKLEDSAVYLCASSSRTVPEQYFGPGTRLTVT.